Below, 20 T cell receptor beta chains from the same sample are listed, as sequenced in a study of blood T cell repertoires in COVID-19. Assay used: immunoSEQ multiplex PCR; TCRdb lists only in-frame clones, some missing. The table shows some 260,000 clones, with roughly 80% occurring only once. Sequencing was performed on peripheral blood. Receptors originate from a man older than 75 with acute or convalescent COVID-19.

The gene calls are TRBV9 and TRBJ1-1, with TRBD1 matching over 10 bases. The CDR3 totals 14 residues. Trimming cost V 2 bases and J 6 bases; bases outside gene matches: 4. CDR1 is SGDLS and CDR2 is YYNGEE in the germline V gene. Here the CDR3 DNA reads TGTGCCAGCAGCGTGAGACAGGGGGCAGCTGAAGCTTTCTTT. Protein: CASSVRQGAAEAFF.

The V gene is TRBV5-4, the J gene TRBJ2-4, with D possibly being TRBD2 (6 bases). Germline V gives CDR1 SGHNT, CDR2 YYREEE (reference sequence). CDR3 length: 17 residues. Trimming stripped 0 bases from V and 0 bases from J, with 13 bases between. The CDR3 bases are TGTGCCAGCAGCTTGGCCGGGGGACCTTCAGCCAAAAACATTCAGTACTTC. As protein: CASSLAGGPSAKNIQYF.

The chain combines TRBV29-1 with TRBJ2-3; D is possibly TRBD1 (6 bases). Germline-derived CDR1 and CDR2 are SQVTM and ANQGSEA. Between the trimmed V and J ends, which lost 8 bases and 2 bases, there was a span of 20 bases. The CDR3 covers 15 residues. The CDR3 here is CSWSKGTHSTDTQYF. CDR3 DNA: TGCAGCTGGTCGAAGGGGACACATTCCACAGATACGCAGTATTTT.

The rearrangement links TRBV3-1 (or the pseudogene TRBV3-2) to TRBJ2-7, with D possibly matching TRBD2 (6 bases). CDR1 and CDR2 from the germline V gene are LGHDT and YNNKEL (reference sequence). The V gene lost 1 base and the J gene lost 7 bases, with 8 bases spanning the gap. The CDR3 covers 12 residues. CDR3 bases: TGTGCCAGCAGCCAAGCCGGGAGAGAGCAGTACTTC. Translating it yields CASSQAGREQYF.

This chain uses TRBV19 with TRBJ2-7; TRBD2 matches at 9 bases. CDR3 size: 17 residues. Trimming cost V 5 bases and J 0 bases; bases outside gene matches: 11. Germline CDR1 LNHDA, CDR2 SQIVND (reference sequence). The CDR3 nucleotides are TGTGCCAGTAGTTCTAGCGGGACTAGCCAAGGCTCCTACGAGCAGTACTTC. Translated, it gives CASSSSGTSQGSYEQYF. Based on the CDR3 plus reference TRBV19 and TRBJ2-7, the full variable domain is DGGITQSPKYLFRKEGQNVTLSCEQNLNHDAMYWYRQDPGQGLRLIYYSQIVNDFQKGDIAEGYSVSREKKESFPLTVTSAQKNPTAFYLCASSSSGTSQGSYEQYFGPGTRLTVT.

This clone was detected a few times. This chain joins TRBV18 and TRBJ1-3, with a possible D match to TRBD1 (5 bases). The germline V gene has CDR1 KGHSH and CDR2 LQKENI. Trimming left V 3 bases short and J 0 bases short, with 9 bases between. The CDR3 has 15 residues. The CDR3: CASSPGLFSGNTIYF. The CDR3 DNA is TGTGCCAGCTCACCGGGACTGTTCTCTGGAAACACCATATATTTT.

The rearrangement joins TRBV30 to TRBJ1-1; D perhaps matches TRBD1 (5 bases). CDR3 size: 14 residues. Between the trimmed V and J ends, which lost 0 bases and 6 bases, there was a span of 14 bases. CDR1 and CDR2 from the germline V gene are GTSNPN and SVGIG (reference sequence). The CDR3 reads CAWSVLGGSPEAFF. The CDR3 nucleotides are TGTGCCTGGAGTGTACTCGGGGGGAGCCCTGAAGCTTTCTTT. The full variable domain, rest sourced from reference TRBV30 and TRBJ1-1, is SQTIHQWPATLVQPVGSPLSLECTVEGTSNPNLYWYRQAAGRGLQLLFYSVGIGQISSEVPQNLSASRPQDRQFILSSKKLLLSDSGFYLCAWSVLGGSPEAFFGQGTRLTVV.

This clone was seen more than once but under ten times. The rearrangement links TRBV7-8 to TRBJ2-1; 12 bases align to TRBD2. The trim removed 3 bases at V and 5 bases at J, leaving 5 bases unmatched. Germline V gene data show CDR1 as SGHVS and CDR2 as FQNEAQ. This CDR3 spans 16 amino acids. CDR3 nucleotide sequence: TGTGCCAGCAGCTTTCCTAGCGGGGGGGCCGACAATGAGCAGTTCTTC. Its translation: CASSFPSGGADNEQFF.

The rearrangement links TRBV19 to TRBJ2-7, with D perhaps matching TRBD2 (6 bases). Germline V gene sequence: CDR1 LNHDA, CDR2 SQIVND (reference sequence). This CDR3 is built from 15 residues. V was pared by 5 bases and J by 2 bases, with 16 bases between. The CDR3 reads CASSSSGRGAYEQYF. The CDR3 DNA is TGTGCCAGTAGTTCCAGCGGGCGGGGAGCCTACGAGCAGTACTTC.

The chain combines TRBV28 with TRBJ2-1, with D possibly being TRBD1 (5 bases). The germline V gene has CDR1 MDHEN and CDR2 SYDVKM. The CDR3 spans 15 residues. Trimming left V 3 bases short and J 5 bases short, with 14 bases between. The CDR3 region is CASSLPGALNNEQFF. The CDR3 DNA is TGTGCCAGCAGTTTGCCTGGGGCCCTGAACAATGAGCAGTTCTTC.

The J gene is TRBJ1-6, the V gene TRBV5-1; tentative D call: TRBD1 (5 bases). Germline V gene data show CDR1 as SGHRS and CDR2 as YFSETQ. The V end lost 0 bases, the J end lost 10 bases, and 14 bases lay between the germline ends. The CDR3 has 15 amino acids. The CDR3 region has the DNA TGCGCCAGCAGCTTGGAAGGGCTGGGGGGATCACCCCTCCACTTT. Protein: CASSLEGLGGSPLHF.

This clone was seen repeatedly, ten times or more. The CDR3 reads CASSLRGAYGYTF. The CDR3 DNA follows: TGTGCCAGCAGCCTCCGGGGGGCTTATGGCTACACCTTC. The V gene is TRBV3-1 (or the pseudogene TRBV3-2), the J gene TRBJ1-2; TRBD1 might be the D (6 bases). The V gene lost 4 bases and the J gene lost 5 bases, with 11 bases spanning the gap. Germline loops: CDR1 LGHDT, CDR2 YNNKEL (reference sequence). This CDR3 contains 13 residues.

The chain carries TRBV5-4 and TRBJ2-1; TRBD2 agrees at 8 bases. This CDR3 comprises 16 residues. Per the germline V gene, CDR1 is SGHNT and CDR2 is YYREEE (reference sequence). With V trimmed by 4 bases and J by 8 bases, 14 bases remained unmatched. The CDR3 DNA reads as TGTGCCAGCAGCCGGACGACCGGGACTAGGAACGATGAGCAGTTCTTC. Its translation is CASSRTTGTRNDEQFF. Full variable domain (rest looked up from reference TRBV5-4 and TRBJ2-1): ETGVTQSPTHLIKTRGQQVTLRCSSQSGHNTVSWYQQALGQGPQFIFQYYREEENGRGNFPPRFSGLQFPNYSSELNVNALELDDSALYLCASSRTTGTRNDEQFFGPGTRLTVL.

V is TRBV3-1 (or the pseudogene TRBV3-2) and J is TRBJ2-3; perhaps TRBD2 as D (6 bases). CDR1 LGHDT and CDR2 YNNKEL come from the germline V gene (reference sequence). V lost 0 bases and J lost 0, with 10 bases in between. The CDR3 spans 16 residues. The CDR3, as DNA: TGTGCCAGCAGCCAAGATGGCGGGAAGAGCACAGATACGCAGTATTTT. Protein sequence: CASSQDGGKSTDTQYF.

This chain connects TRBV28 to TRBJ1-2; 11 nucleotides agree with TRBD1. CDR3 length: 14 residues. CDR1 and CDR2 from the germline V gene are MDHEN and SYDVKM. V lost 3 bases and J lost 4; bases outside the gene matches: 1. CDR3 sequence reads: CASSLDRGLYGYTF. The CDR3 region has the DNA TGTGCCAGCAGTTTGGACAGGGGGCTCTATGGCTACACCTTC.

This clone was recorded once. The chain couples TRBV24-1 to TRBJ2-1, with 14 nucleotides matching TRBD2. Germline CDR1 is KGHDR and CDR2 is SFDVKD. The CDR3 covers 15 residues. The V and J ends lost 9 bases and 6 bases, in that order; junction bases with no gene match: 6. DNA of the CDR3: TGTGCCACCGGCCTCGGGACTAGCGGGGGCAATGAGCAGTTCTTC. Protein product: CATGLGTSGGNEQFF.

The chain is built from TRBV23-1 and TRBJ1-2; 10 bases fit TRBD1. TRBV23-1 is an open reading frame whose function is uncertain. The CDR3 is 16 residues long. The J segment lost 4 bases and the V segment lost 5 bases, leaving 10 bases of the junction unmatched. CDR3 DNA sequence: TGCGCCAGCAGTTCCGACAGGGGGCGAGGTTGCTATGGCTACACCTTC. Protein product: CASSSDRGRGCYGYTF.

The V call is TRBV5-1, the J call TRBJ2-3, with a tentative D call TRBD1 (5 bases). This CDR3 comprises 15 residues. CDR1 and CDR2 from the germline V gene are SGHRS and YFSETQ. V dropped 4 bases and J dropped 2 bases, with 14 bases sitting between them. This CDR3 reads CASSTGARITDTQYF. CDR3 DNA: TGCGCCAGCAGCACTGGGGCGAGAATCACAGATACGCAGTATTTT.

This clone appeared a few times. The same CDR3 arises from other DNA sequences in this sample as well. The genes are TRBV12-3 or TRBV12-4 and TRBJ2-7; D not resolved. The CDR3 has 11 residues. V shed 5 bases and J shed 2 bases, with 4 bases lying between them. The CDR3: CASSLTYEQYF. CDR3 bases: TGTGCCAGCAGTCTTACCTACGAGCAGTACTTC.

The chain joins TRBV3-1 (or the pseudogene TRBV3-2) to TRBJ2-1; 9 bases agree with TRBD2. V shed 4 bases, J shed 15 bases, and the junction held 10 bases outside the gene matches. The CDR3 is made up of 13 amino acids. Germline V lookup: CDR1 LGHDT, CDR2 YNNKEL (reference sequence). This CDR3 is CASSRGSNSGGFF. CDR3 DNA: TGTGCCAGCAGCCGAGGAAGTAATAGCGGGGGGTTCTTC.